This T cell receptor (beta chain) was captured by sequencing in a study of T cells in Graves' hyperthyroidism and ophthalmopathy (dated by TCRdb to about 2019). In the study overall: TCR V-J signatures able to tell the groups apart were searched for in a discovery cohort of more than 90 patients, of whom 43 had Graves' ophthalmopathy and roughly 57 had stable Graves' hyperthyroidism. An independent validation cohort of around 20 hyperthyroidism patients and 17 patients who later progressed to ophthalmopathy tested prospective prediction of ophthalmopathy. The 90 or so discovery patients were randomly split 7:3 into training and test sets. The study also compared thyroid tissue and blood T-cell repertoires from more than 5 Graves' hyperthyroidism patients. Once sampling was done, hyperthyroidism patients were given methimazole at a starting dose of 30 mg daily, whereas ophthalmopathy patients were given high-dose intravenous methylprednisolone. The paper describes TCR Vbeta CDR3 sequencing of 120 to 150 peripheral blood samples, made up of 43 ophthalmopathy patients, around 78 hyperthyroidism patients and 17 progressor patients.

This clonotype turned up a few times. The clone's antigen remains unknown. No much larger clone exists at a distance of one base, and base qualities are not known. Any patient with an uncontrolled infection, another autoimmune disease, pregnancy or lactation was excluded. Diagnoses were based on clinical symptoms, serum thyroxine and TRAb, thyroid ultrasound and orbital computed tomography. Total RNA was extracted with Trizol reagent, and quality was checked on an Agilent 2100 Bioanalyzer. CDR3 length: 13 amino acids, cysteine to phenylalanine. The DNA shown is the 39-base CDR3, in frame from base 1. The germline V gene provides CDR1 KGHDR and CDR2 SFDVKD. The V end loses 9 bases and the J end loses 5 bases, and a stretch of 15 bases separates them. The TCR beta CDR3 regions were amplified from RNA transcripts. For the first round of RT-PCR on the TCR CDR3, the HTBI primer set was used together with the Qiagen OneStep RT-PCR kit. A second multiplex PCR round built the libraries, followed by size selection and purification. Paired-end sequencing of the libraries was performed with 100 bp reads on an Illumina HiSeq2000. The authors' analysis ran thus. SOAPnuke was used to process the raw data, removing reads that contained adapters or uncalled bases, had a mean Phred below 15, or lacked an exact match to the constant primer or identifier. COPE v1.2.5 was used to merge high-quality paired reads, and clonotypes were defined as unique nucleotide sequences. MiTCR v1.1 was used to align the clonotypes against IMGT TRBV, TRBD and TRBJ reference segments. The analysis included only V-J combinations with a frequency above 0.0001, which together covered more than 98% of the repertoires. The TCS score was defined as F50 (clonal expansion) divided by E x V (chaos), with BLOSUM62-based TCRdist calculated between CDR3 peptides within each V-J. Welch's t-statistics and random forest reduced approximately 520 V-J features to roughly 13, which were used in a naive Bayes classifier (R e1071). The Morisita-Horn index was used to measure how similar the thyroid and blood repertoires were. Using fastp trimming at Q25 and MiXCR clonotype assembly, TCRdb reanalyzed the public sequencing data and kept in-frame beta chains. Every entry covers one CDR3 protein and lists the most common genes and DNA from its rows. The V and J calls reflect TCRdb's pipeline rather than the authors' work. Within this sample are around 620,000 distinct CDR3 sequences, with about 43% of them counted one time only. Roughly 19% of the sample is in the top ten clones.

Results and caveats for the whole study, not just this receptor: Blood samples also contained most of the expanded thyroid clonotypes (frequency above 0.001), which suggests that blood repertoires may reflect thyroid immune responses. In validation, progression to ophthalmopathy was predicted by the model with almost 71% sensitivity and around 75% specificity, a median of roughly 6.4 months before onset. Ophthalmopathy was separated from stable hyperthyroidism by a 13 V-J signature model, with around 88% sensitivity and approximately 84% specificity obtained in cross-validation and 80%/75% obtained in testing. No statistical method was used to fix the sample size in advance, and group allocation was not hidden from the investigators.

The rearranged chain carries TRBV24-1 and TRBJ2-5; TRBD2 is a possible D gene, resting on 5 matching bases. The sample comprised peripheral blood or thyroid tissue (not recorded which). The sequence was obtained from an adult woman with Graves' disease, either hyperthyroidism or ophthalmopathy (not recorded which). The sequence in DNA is TGTGCCACCGCCTTGCACGGCGGGGAGACCCAGTACTTC. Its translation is CATALHGGETQYF.